The clone carrying this T cell receptor (beta chain) was counted ten times or more. Its antigen is currently unknown. The data stem from a study of spatial heterogeneity in lung cancer. Study-wide context: The study observed each unique TCR and UMI combination more than ten times on average in raw reads.

Overall study results and limits: Alpha chain coverage of tumor T cells was estimated at roughly 6.9%, and beta chain coverage at 13% to 15%. Expanded alpha and beta TCR counts within tumors tracked tumor mutation counts.

Specified time point: sample taken at primary tumor resection. Each TCR cDNA molecule carried a unique molecular identifier. MiXCR was run by TCRdb on the 5' RACE reads, yielding one entry per CDR3 protein. The sample lists around 100,000 distinct CDR3 sequences; 3.5% to 5% were seen once. This sequence was found in a male donor with early-stage non-small cell lung cancer. Sequencing was performed on lung tumor tissue, taken at surgery.

The CDR3 region has the DNA TGTGCCATCAGTGAGTCGTCCAGGCACTCCTACGAGCAGTACTTC. Its protein is CAISESSRHSYEQYF. This chain connects TRBV10-3 to TRBJ2-7; D ambiguous. This CDR3 is 15 amino acids long. Trimming removed 0 bases at V and 0 bases at J, with 9 bases between. Germline V gene data show CDR1 as ENHRY and CDR2 as SYGVKD.